Listed below are T cell receptor beta chains from one sample, sequenced in a study of shared clonotypes between healthy human individuals. The table came from immunoSEQ multiplex PCR; TCRdb's copy has only in-frame clones and leaves some out. Among approximately 1,500,000 clones listed, approximately 96% were seen once. Input material: naive CD4+ T cells sorted from blood. The receptors originated from a man aged 25 to 45 in good health. Each CDR3 is given with its conserved first and last residue. Fields, in order: V gene, D gene, J gene, clone size, CDR3 protein, CDR3 DNA. The D gene is left open where the match is weak. Not every row has a clone size; where given, it reads once, few, many or a size class.

TRBV15	-	TRBJ2-6	-	CATSRDYRGGSGESGANVLTF	TGTGCCACCAGCAGAGATTACCGGGGTGGGTCAGGGGAATCTGGGGCCAACGTCCTGACTTTC
TRBV19	TRBD2	TRBJ2-7	once	CASSGLAGGPRVEQYF	TGTGCCAGTAGCGGACTAGCGGGAGGGCCGCGGGTCGAGCAGTACTTC
TRBV5-4	-	TRBJ2-1	-	CASSLGSTLQFF	TGTGCCAGCAGCTTGGGGTCAACCCTCCAGTTCTTC
TRBV9	-	TRBJ1-1	-	CASSVVGGMNTEAFF	TGTGCCAGCAGCGTAGTGGGCGGGATGAACACTGAAGCTTTCTTT
TRBV11-2	TRBD2	TRBJ2-7	-	CASSYLAGSYEQYF	TGTGCCAGCAGCTATCTAGCGGGATCCTACGAGCAGTACTTC
TRBV29-1	TRBD1	TRBJ1-3	-	CSAGQGSGNTIYF	TGCAGCGCCGGACAGGGCTCTGGAAACACCATATATTTT
TRBV7-8	-	TRBJ2-1	-	CASSFSLSEQFF	TGTGCCAGCAGCTTCTCGTTGAGTGAGCAGTTCTTC
TRBV7-9	TRBD1	TRBJ1-2	-	CASSFLAGTGYGYTF	TGTGCCAGCAGCTTTCTAGCGGGGACAGGCTATGGCTACACCTTC
TRBV7-8	TRBD2	TRBJ2-2	-	CASSRTSGGNTGELFF	TGTGCCAGCAGTCGGACTAGCGGGGGGAACACCGGGGAGCTGTTTTTT
TRBV5-1	TRBD2	TRBJ2-2	-	CASSPGIAGANGELFF	TGCGCCAGCAGCCCGGGGATAGCGGGAGCGAACGGGGAGCTGTTTTTT
TRBV18	TRBD1	TRBJ2-3	-	CASSRQGFTDTQYF	TGTGCCAGCTCACGACAGGGGTTCACAGATACGCAGTATTTT
TRBV11-2	TRBD1	TRBJ2-7	-	CASSQQSTGLAYEQYF	TGTGCCAGCAGCCAACAGTCGACAGGGTTGGCCTACGAGCAGTACTTC
TRBV27	TRBD1	TRBJ2-7	-	CASSVNRLDRGRYEQYF	TGTGCCAGCAGTGTAAACCGGCTGGACAGGGGGCGGTACGAGCAGTACTTC
TRBV9	TRBD1	TRBJ1-4	-	CASSFRGQGGEKLFF	TGTGCCAGCAGTTTTCGGGGACAGGGGGGTGAAAAACTGTTTTTT
TRBV20-1	-	TRBJ2-1	-	CSAGVGDEQFF	TGCAGTGCCGGGGTTGGAGATGAGCAGTTCTTC
TRBV27	-	TRBJ2-1	-	CASSRWEGDNEQFF	TGTGCCAGCAGTCGCTGGGAGGGGGACAATGAGCAGTTCTTC
TRBV5-4	TRBD1	TRBJ2-7	-	CASSIGGGQGADGQYF	TGTGCCAGCAGCATTGGGGGAGGACAGGGGGCTGATGGGCAGTACTTC
TRBV15	-	TRBJ2-1	-	CATSGRRRYNEQFF	TGTGCCACCAGCGGGCGCCGCAGGTACAATGAGCAGTTCTTC
TRBV2	-	TRBJ2-2	-	CASSVRGPEFNTGELFF	TGTGCCAGCAGTGTCAGGGGTCCGGAGTTTAACACCGGGGAGCTGTTTTTT
TRBV29-1	-	TRBJ2-3	-	CSVEIGGDTQYF	TGCAGCGTTGAAATCGGGGGAGATACGCAGTATTTT
TRBV5-1	-	TRBJ2-5	-	CASSLAATGQETQYF	TGCGCCAGCAGCTTGGCCGCGACAGGTCAAGAGACCCAGTACTTC
TRBV28	TRBD2	TRBJ2-1	once	CAIQSGVGGNEQFF	TGTGCCATCCAGAGCGGAGTCGGGGGGAATGAGCAGTTCTTC
TRBV5-5	TRBD1	TRBJ1-5	-	CASAQGAGAYSNQPQHF	TGTGCCAGCGCCCAGGGGGCCGGGGCCTATAGCAATCAGCCCCAGCATTTT
TRBV28	-	TRBJ1-4	-	CASSRAGANEKLFF	TGTGCCAGCAGCCGCGCAGGGGCTAATGAAAAACTGTTTTTT
TRBV7-9	-	TRBJ2-1	-	CASSLVPGAYNEQFF	TGTGCCAGCAGCTTAGTCCCGGGGGCCTACAATGAGCAGTTCTTC
TRBV5-1	-	TRBJ2-1	-	CASSLPPQGRGPQFF	TGCGCCAGCAGCCTTCCCCCGCAGGGGCGGGGGCCACAGTTCTTC
TRBV11-2	-	TRBJ1-5	-	CASSLDPGRPQHF	TGTGCCAGCAGCTTAGATCCCGGTAGGCCCCAGCATTTT
TRBV7-9	-	TRBJ2-2	-	CASSPPLIRVRGGELFF	TGTGCCAGCAGCCCCCCCCTTATCCGGGTGCGGGGCGGGGAGCTGTTTTTT
TRBV5-1	-	TRBJ2-7	-	CASSLGTGGSYEQYF	TGCGCCAGCAGCTTGGGGACAGGAGGGTCCTACGAGCAGTACTTC
TRBV11-3	-	TRBJ2-1	-	CASSLGGSYNEQFF	TGTGCCAGCAGCTTAGGAGGCAGCTACAATGAGCAGTTCTTC
TRBV4-1	TRBD2	TRBJ2-3	-	CASSQIPGTSGRITDTQYF	TGCGCCAGCAGCCAAATCCCCGGGACTAGCGGGAGGATTACAGATACGCAGTATTTT
TRBV6-1	-	TRBJ1-4	once	CASSDPPMGGTNEKLFF	TGTGCCAGCAGTGACCCCCCTATGGGGGGCACTAATGAAAAACTGTTTTTT
TRBV28	-	TRBJ2-5	-	CASSSHLTHGTQYF	TGTGCCAGCAGTTCCCATTTAACTCACGGGACCCAGTACTTC
TRBV4-1	-	TRBJ2-2	-	CASSQGPAANTGELFF	TGCGCCAGCAGCCAAGGACCGGCCGCGAACACCGGGGAGCTGTTTTTT
TRBV19	TRBD1	TRBJ1-1	-	CASSMATGGTPMNTEAFF	TGTGCCAGTAGTATGGCTACAGGGGGCACTCCGATGAACACTGAAGCTTTCTTT
TRBV5-6	-	TRBJ2-2	-	CASSRTRNTGELFF	TGTGCCAGCAGCAGGACACGGAACACCGGGGAGCTGTTTTTT
TRBV2	-	TRBJ2-2	-	CATRYLTGELFF	TGTGCCACCCGCTACTTGACCGGGGAGCTGTTTTTT
TRBV2	-	TRBJ1-5	-	CASNGGRGNQPQHF	TGTGCCAGCAACGGGGGGCGAGGCAATCAGCCCCAGCATTTT
TRBV7-2	-	TRBJ2-2	-	CASSPDTARGELFF	TGTGCCAGCAGCCCGGACACTGCAAGGGGGGAGCTGTTTTTT
TRBV11-2	TRBD2	TRBJ2-7	-	CASSLLSAGGVLQAYEQYF	TGTGCCAGCAGCTTACTTTCGGCGGGAGGAGTTCTTCAGGCGTACGAGCAGTACTTC
TRBV5-1	TRBD2	TRBJ2-2	-	CASSFGHGLAGITGELFF	TGCGCCAGCAGCTTCGGTCATGGACTAGCGGGAATCACCGGGGAGCTGTTTTTT
TRBV9	-	TRBJ2-1	-	CASSVRTLGEQFF	TGTGCCAGCAGCGTCCGAACCCTGGGGGAGCAGTTCTTC
TRBV7-8	TRBD1	TRBJ2-7	-	CASSLRDRSYEQYF	TGTGCCAGCAGCCTCCGGGACAGATCCTACGAGCAGTACTTC